Detailed here is one T cell receptor (beta chain). The antigen remains undetermined. The record originates from a study of T cells after yellow fever vaccination. Overall study findings and caveats: Abundant clonotypes (contaminants from the bulk population) could be present in FACS-sorted repertoires. Most primary-vaccination clones recurred post-booster (nearly 98% CD4, around 86% CD8).

Universal primer sites and UMIs were introduced during 5'RACE template-switching synthesis of TCR cDNA. TCRdb processed the 5' RACE reads anew with MiXCR; each CDR3 protein has one entry. The sample consists of around 70,000 distinct CDR3 sequences, approximately 7% of them appearing once. The receptor's source is a man aged 18 to 29 who received the YFV17D yellow fever vaccine. Sample: CD8+ T cells sorted from PBMCs, taken 5 to 6 days after the first yellow fever vaccination.

CDR3 sequence (DNA): TGCGCCAGCAGCCCTAGCCCCGGGAAGGCCGGGGAGCTGTTTTTT. Translating gives CASSPSPGKAGELFF. This chain links TRBV4-3 with TRBJ2-2, with D maybe TRBD2 (5 bases). V lost 4 bases to trimming and J lost 6 bases, with 15 bases between them. The germline V gene encodes CDR1 LGHNA and CDR2 YSLEER. This CDR3 comprises 15 residues.